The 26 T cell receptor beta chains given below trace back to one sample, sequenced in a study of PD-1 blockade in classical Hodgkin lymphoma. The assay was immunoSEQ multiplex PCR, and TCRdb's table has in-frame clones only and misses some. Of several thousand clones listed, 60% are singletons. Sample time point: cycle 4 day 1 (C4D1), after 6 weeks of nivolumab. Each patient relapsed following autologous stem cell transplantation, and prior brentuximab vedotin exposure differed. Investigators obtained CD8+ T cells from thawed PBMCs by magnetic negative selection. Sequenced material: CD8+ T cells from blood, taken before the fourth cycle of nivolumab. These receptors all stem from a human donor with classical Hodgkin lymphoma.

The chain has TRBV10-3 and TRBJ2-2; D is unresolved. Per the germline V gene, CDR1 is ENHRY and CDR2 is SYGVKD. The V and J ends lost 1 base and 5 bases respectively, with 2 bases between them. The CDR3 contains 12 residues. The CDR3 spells CAISEWTGELFF. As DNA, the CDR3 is TGTGCCATCAGTGAGTGGACCGGGGAGCTGTTTTTT.

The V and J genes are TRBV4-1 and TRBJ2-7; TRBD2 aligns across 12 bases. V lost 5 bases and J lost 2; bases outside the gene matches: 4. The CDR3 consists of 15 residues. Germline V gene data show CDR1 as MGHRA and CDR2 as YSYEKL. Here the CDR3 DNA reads TGCGCCAGCAGCGCCCTAGCGGGAGGGACCTACGAGCAGTACTTC. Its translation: CASSALAGGTYEQYF.

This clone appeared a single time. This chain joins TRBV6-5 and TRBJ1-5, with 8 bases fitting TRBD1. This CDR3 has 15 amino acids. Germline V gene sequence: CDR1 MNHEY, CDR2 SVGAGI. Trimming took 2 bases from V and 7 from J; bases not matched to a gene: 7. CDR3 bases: TGTGCCAGCAGTTACACGACAGGGGAGGGACAGCCCCAGCATTTT. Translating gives CASSYTTGEGQPQHF.

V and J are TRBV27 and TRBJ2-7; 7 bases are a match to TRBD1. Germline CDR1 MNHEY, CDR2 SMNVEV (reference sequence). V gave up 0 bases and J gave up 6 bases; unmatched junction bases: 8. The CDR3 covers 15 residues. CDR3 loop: CASSLSRTGAAEQYF. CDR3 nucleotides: TGTGCCAGCAGTTTATCGAGGACAGGTGCCGCCGAGCAGTACTTC.

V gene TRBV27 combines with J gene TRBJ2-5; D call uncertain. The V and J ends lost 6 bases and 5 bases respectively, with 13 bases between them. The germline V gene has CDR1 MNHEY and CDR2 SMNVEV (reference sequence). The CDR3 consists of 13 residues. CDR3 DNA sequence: TGTGCCAGCAGCCTCAGGATCTCGGAGACCCAGTACTTC. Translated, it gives CASSLRISETQYF.

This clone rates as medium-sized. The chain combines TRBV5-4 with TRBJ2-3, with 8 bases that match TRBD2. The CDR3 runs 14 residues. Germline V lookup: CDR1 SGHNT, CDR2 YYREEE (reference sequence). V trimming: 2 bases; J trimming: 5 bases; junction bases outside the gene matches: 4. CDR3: CASSLSAGGDTQYF. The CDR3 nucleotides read TGTGCCAGCAGCTTATCGGCGGGAGGAGATACGCAGTATTTT.

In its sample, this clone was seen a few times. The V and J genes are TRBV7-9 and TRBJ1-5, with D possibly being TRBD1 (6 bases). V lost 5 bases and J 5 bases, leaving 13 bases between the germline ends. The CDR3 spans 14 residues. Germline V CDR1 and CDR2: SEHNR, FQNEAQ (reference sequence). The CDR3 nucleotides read TGTGCCAGCAGCCCACAGGGTGATGATCAGCCCCAGCATTTT. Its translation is CASSPQGDDQPQHF.

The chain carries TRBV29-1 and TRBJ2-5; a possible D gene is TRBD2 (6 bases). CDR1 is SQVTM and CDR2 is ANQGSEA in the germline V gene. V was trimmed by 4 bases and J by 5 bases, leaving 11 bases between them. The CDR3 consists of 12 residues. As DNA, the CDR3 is TGCAGCGTTGGAGGCCTAGCGGAGACCCAGTACTTC. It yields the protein CSVGGLAETQYF.

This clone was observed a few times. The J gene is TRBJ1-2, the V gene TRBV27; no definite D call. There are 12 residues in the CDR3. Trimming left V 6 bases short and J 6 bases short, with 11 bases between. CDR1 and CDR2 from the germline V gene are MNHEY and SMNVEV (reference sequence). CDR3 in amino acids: CASRTDSHGYTF. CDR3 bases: TGTGCCAGCAGGACTGATAGCCATGGCTACACCTTC.

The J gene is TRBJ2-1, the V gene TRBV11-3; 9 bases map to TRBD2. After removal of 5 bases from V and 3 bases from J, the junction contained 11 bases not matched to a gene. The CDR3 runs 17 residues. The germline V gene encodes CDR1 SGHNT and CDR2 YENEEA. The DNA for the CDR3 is TGTGCCAGCAGCAAATCGGGCGGGAGGGATTTCTACAATGAGCAGTTCTTC. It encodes CASSKSGGRDFYNEQFF.

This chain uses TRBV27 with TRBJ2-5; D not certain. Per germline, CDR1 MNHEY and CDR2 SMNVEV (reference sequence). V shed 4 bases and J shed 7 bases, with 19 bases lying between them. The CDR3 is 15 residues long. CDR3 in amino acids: CASSSSPDARRTQYF. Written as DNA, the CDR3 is TGTGCCAGCAGTTCATCCCCGGACGCCCGGAGGACCCAGTACTTC.

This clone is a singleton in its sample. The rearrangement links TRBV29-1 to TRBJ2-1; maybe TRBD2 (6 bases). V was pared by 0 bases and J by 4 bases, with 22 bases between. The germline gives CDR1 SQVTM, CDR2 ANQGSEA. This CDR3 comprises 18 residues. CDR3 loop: CSVEDSPLSSGGYNEQFF. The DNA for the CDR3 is TGCAGCGTTGAAGATTCCCCCTTGAGTAGCGGAGGTTACAATGAGCAGTTCTTC.

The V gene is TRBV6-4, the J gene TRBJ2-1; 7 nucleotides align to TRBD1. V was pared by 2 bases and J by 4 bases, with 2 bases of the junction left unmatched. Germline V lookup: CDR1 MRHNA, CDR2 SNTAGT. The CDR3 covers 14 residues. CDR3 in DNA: TGTGCCAGCAGTGACAGGGGACAGTACAATGAGCAGTTCTTC. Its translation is CASSDRGQYNEQFF.

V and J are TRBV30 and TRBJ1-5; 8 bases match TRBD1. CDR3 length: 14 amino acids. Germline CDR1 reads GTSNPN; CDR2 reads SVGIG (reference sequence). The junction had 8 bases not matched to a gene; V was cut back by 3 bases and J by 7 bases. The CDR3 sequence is CAWRGQGLRQPQHF. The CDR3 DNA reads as TGTGCCTGGAGAGGACAGGGCCTAAGACAGCCCCAGCATTTT.

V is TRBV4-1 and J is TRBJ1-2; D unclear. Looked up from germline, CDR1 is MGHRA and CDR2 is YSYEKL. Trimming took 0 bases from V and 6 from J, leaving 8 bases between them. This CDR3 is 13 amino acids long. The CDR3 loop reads CASSQDPIHGYTF. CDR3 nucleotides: TGCGCCAGCAGCCAAGATCCAATCCATGGCTACACCTTC.

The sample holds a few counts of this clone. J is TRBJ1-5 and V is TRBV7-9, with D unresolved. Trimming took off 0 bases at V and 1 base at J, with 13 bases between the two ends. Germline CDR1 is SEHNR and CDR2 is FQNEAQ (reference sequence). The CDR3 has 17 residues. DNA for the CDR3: TGTGCCAGCAGCTTAGCGCAAGGAGGGTTGAGCAATCAGCCCCAGCATTTT. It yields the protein CASSLAQGGLSNQPQHF.

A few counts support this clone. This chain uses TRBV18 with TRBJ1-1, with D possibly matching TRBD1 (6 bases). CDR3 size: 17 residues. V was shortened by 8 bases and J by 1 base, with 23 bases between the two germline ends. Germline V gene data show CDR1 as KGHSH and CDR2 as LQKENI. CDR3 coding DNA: TGTGCCAGCCTGCTCGCAGGGGATCCCCAGCCGAACACTGAAGCTTTCTTT. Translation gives CASLLAGDPQPNTEAFF.

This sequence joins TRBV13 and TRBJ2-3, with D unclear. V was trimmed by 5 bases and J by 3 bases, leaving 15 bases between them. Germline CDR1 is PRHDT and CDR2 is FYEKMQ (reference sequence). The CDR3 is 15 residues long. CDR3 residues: CASSNTYDGTDTQYF. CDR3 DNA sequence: TGTGCCAGCAGCAACACTTATGACGGGACAGATACGCAGTATTTT.

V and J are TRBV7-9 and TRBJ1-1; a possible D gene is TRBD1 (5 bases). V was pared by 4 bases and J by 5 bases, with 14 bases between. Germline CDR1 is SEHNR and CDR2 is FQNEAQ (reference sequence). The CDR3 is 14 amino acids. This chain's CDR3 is CASSSRGADTEAFF. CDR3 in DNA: TGTGCCAGCAGCTCGCGAGGGGCTGATACTGAAGCTTTCTTT.

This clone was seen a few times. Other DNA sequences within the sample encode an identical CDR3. The CDR3 spells CASSLERYNEQFF. In nucleotides, the CDR3 is TGTGCCAGCAGCTTAGAGCGTTACAATGAGCAGTTCTTC. The rearrangement joins TRBV13 to TRBJ2-1; D gene ambiguous. CDR3 length: 13 amino acids. Germline V gene data show CDR1 as PRHDT and CDR2 as FYEKMQ (reference sequence). V shed 1 base and J shed 4 bases, with 5 bases lying between them.

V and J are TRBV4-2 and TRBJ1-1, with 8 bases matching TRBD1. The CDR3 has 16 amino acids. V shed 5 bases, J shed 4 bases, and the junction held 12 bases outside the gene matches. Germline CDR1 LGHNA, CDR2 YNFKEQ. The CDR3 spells CASSTTPDRASTEAFF. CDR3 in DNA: TGTGCCAGCAGCACGACACCGGACAGGGCAAGCACTGAAGCTTTCTTT.

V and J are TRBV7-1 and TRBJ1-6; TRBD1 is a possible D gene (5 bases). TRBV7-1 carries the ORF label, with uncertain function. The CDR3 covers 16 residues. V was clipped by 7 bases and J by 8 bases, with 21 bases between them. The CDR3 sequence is CASTRPGPLGHSPLHF. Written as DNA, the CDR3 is TGTGCCAGCACCAGACCGGGACCGCTGGGACATTCACCCCTCCACTTT.

Here the CDR3 DNA reads TGTGCCAGCAGCCCCCTTCGGAGGGGTGCTTATGAGCAGTTCTTC. Amino acids: CASSPLRRGAYEQFF. The chain has TRBV9 and TRBJ2-1, with D tentatively TRBD2 (6 bases). CDR1 is SGDLS, CDR2 YYNGEE, per germline. The CDR3 contains 15 residues. V lost 4 bases to trimming and J lost 8 bases, with 19 bases between them.

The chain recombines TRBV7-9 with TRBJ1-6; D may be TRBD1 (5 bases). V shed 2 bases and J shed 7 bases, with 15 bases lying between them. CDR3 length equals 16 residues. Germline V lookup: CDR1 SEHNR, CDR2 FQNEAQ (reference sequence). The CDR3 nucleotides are TGTGCCAGCAGCTTAAATTCCGGGACGGAAAATTCACCCCTCCACTTT. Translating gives CASSLNSGTENSPLHF.

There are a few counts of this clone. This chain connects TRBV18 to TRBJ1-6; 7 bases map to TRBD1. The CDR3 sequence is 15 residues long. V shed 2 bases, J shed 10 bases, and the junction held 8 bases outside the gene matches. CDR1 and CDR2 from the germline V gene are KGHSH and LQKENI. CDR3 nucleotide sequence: TGTGCCAGCTCACCAGACGAGACAGGGAAGTCACCCCTCCACTTT. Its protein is CASSPDETGKSPLHF.

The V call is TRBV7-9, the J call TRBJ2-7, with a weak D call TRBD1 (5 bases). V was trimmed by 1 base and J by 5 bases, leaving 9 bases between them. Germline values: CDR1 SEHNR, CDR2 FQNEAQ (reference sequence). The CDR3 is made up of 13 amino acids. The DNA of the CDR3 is TGTGCCAGCAGCTTAGATTCCAGGGACGAGCAGTACTTC. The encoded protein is CASSLDSRDEQYF. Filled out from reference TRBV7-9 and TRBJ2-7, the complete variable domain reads DTGVSQNPRHKITKRGQNVTFRCDPISEHNRLYWYRQTLGQGPEFLTYFQNEAQLEKSRLLSDRFSAERPKGSFSTLEIQRTEQGDSAMYLCASSLDSRDEQYFGPGTRLTVT.